The 19 T cell receptor beta chains below were found in one sample sequenced in a study of molecular identifiers for immune sequencing clone quantification (dated by TCRdb to 2016 to 2019). Receptor amplification or capture employed PCR. This sample was sequenced with a NextSeq 500. The public reads were reanalyzed by TCRdb: fastp trimming at Q25, MiXCR alignment, in-frame beta chains only. Every distinct CDR3 protein forms one entry, paired with its most common genes and DNA. This sample has just over 95,000 distinct CDR3 sequences in its table, and 20% to 30% of those were observed once. The ten largest clonotypes hold 0.94% of the sample. The sample comprised naive CD8+ T cells from blood, with Jurkat cell RNA spiked in. The sample's cell subset or site, from its label and the paper: FACS-sorted CD8+CD4-CCR7+CD45RA+ naive T cells. Source of these receptors: a human donor in good health. Some libraries in this study had Jurkat cell RNA spiked in.

As to this clonotype: A much larger clonotype is one base distant, so this may be a read error. CDR3 sequence reads: CASSEGRRSYNERFF. CDR3 DNA: TGCGCCAGCAGCGAGGGACGGCGCTCCTACAATGAGCGGTTCTTC. This chain joins TRBV4-3 and TRBJ2-1; either TRBD1 or TRBD2 may supply D (5 bases each). The germline V gene encodes CDR1 LGHNA and CDR2 YSLEER. The CDR3 sequence is 15 residues long.

This clonotype was detected many times. V usage is TRBV20-1 and J usage is TRBJ1-5, with TRBD1 identical over 8 bases. Germline V gives CDR1 DFQATT, CDR2 SNEGSKA (reference sequence). The CDR3 runs to 14 residues. V was pared by 1 base and J by 7 bases, with 6 bases of the junction left unmatched. DNA of the CDR3: TGCAGTGCTAGAGGCGGACAGGGAGAACAGCCCCAGCATTTT. Its translation: CSARGGQGEQPQHF.

Points on this clonotype: A much larger clone lies one base from this, so it may be a read error. The gene calls are TRBV7-6 and TRBJ1-1; the D is unclear. The CDR3 covers 13 residues. Germline V gene sequence: CDR1 SGHVS, CDR2 FNYEAQ. Here the CDR3 DNA reads TGTGCCAGCAGCTTAGCTAGCGGCACTAAAGCTTTCTTT. Its translation is CASSLASGTKAFF.

This clonotype turned up a few times. This sequence joins TRBV30 and TRBJ1-1; D gene uncertain. Deletions cut 5 bases from V and 5 bases from J, with 12 bases between. The CDR3 totals 12 residues. Germline CDR1 is GTSNPN and CDR2 is SVGIG (reference sequence). DNA for the CDR3: TGTGCCTGGTCAGTTTTTCGGACTGAAGCTTTCTTT. Translating gives CAWSVFRTEAFF.

With regard to this clonotype: A read error may be the cause here, since a much bigger clone is one base away. The chain has TRBV4-2 and TRBJ2-3, with D perhaps being TRBD1 or TRBD2 (5 bases each). Germline V gives CDR1 LGHNA, CDR2 YNFKEQ. The CDR3 consists of 16 residues. The V gene lost 8 bases and the J gene lost 6 bases, with 24 bases spanning the gap. The DNA for the CDR3 is TGTGCCAGCGGCCCAGCCCCCAGGGACGTGCTGGATACGCAGTATTTT. Translating gives CASGPAPRDVLDTQYF.

The CDR3 nucleotides read TGTGCCACCAGTGGTGCGGGCACAGATACGCAGTATTTT. It yields the protein CATSGAGTDTQYF. The V and J genes are TRBV24-1 and TRBJ2-3; unclear D gene. The germline V gene has CDR1 KGHDR and CDR2 SFDVKD. The CDR3 has 13 amino acids. V lost 5 bases and J 1 base, leaving 6 bases between the germline ends.

The V gene is TRBV7-9, the J gene TRBJ1-4, with 7 bases fitting TRBD1. The CDR3 runs 13 residues. Germline CDR1 and CDR2: SEHNR and FQNEAQ (reference sequence). After removal of 5 bases from V and 8 bases from J, the junction contained 5 bases not matched to a gene. This CDR3 is CASSTTGKEKLFF. CDR3 in DNA: TGTGCCAGCAGCACGACAGGGAAGGAAAAACTGTTTTTT.

Concerning this clonotype: Its ends do not fully match the called genes, so a read error is possible. The chain is built from TRBV7-3 and TRBJ1-1; 7 nucleotides agree with TRBD1. The V gene's germline CDR1 is SGHTA and CDR2 FQGTGA. This CDR3 is built from 13 residues. The CDR3 region is CAGSLDRATEALF. In DNA form, the CDR3 reads TGTGCCGGCAGCCTCGACAGGGCGACTGAAGCGCTCTTT. Full variable domain (rest looked up from reference TRBV7-3 and TRBJ1-1): GAGVSQTPSNKVTEKGKYVELRCDPISGHTALYWYRQSLGQGPEFLIYFQGTGAADDSGLPNDRFFAVRPEGSVSTLKIQRTERGDSAVYLCAGSLDRATEALFGQGTRLTVV.

Worth noting for this clonotype: At one of its ends the junction is not consistent with the germline gene, which may arise from a read error. V is TRBV6-6 and J is TRBJ2-1, with TRBD2 matching over 10 bases. CDR1 and CDR2 (germline): MNHNY, SVGAGI (reference sequence). This CDR3 contains 15 residues. CDR3 bases: TGTGCCAGCAACGTAGCGGGGGGCGTTGGGAATGAGCAGTGCTTC. It translates to CASNVAGGVGNEQCF.

This chain connects TRBV27 to TRBJ1-2; D gene uncertain. V gave up 0 bases and J gave up 4 bases, with 18 bases separating them. The CDR3 is made up of 17 amino acids. The germline CDR1 and CDR2 sequences are MNHEY and SMNVEV (reference sequence). The CDR3 here is CASSLSGSNSVPYGYTF. CDR3 nucleotide sequence: TGTGCCAGCAGTTTATCGGGCAGTAACTCCGTGCCCTATGGCTACACCTTC.

This clonotype came up many times. The gene calls are TRBV5-1 and TRBJ1-5, with no clear D. CDR1 and CDR2 (germline): SGHRS, YFSETQ. V lost 0 bases and J 0 bases, leaving 16 bases between the germline ends. The CDR3 is 18 amino acids. The DNA of the CDR3 is TGCGCCAGCAGCTTGGTACCCCGGGCCTACGATAGCAATCAGCCCCAGCATTTT. It translates to CASSLVPRAYDSNQPQHF.

Many counts were recorded for this clonotype. This sequence joins TRBV7-2 and TRBJ2-1; D is unresolved. The CDR3 length is 13 residues. Germline V CDR1 and CDR2: SGHTA, FQGNSA. Trimming shortened V by 0 bases and J by 9 bases, and 9 bases separated the two germline ends. The CDR3 loop is CASSLAKGTEQFF. CDR3 bases: TGTGCCAGCAGCTTAGCTAAGGGTACTGAGCAGTTCTTC.

This clonotype occurred many times. The rearrangement links TRBV28 to TRBJ2-7, with D perhaps being TRBD1 or TRBD2 (5 bases each). This CDR3 is built from 15 residues. From germline, CDR1 is MDHEN and CDR2 SYDVKM. Trimming took 5 bases from V and 2 from J, leaving 16 bases between them. The CDR3 is CASSEIGDGAYEQYF. The CDR3 nucleotides are TGTGCCAGCAGTGAAATTGGGGACGGAGCCTACGAGCAGTACTTC. Full variable domain (rest looked up from reference TRBV28 and TRBJ2-7): DVKVTQSSRYLVKRTGEKVFLECVQDMDHENMFWYRQDPGLGLRLIYFSYDVKMKEKGDIPEGYSVSREKKERFSLILESASTNQTSMYLCASSEIGDGAYEQYFGPGTRLTVT.

The sample holds many counts of this clonotype. The chain recombines TRBV29-1 with TRBJ2-2; 7 bases fit TRBD1. Germline V CDR1 and CDR2: SQVTM, ANQGSEA. Trimming at V came to 4 bases and at J to 1 base, leaving 6 bases not matched to a gene. The CDR3 has 15 residues. The CDR3 sequence is CSVVPGTENTGELFF. The CDR3 bases are TGCAGCGTTGTACCCGGGACAGAGAACACCGGGGAGCTGTTTTTT.

This clonotype was seen only a few times. A much larger clone lies one base from this, so it may be a read error. The V call is TRBV7-2, the J call TRBJ2-5; 11 bases line up with TRBD2. CDR3 length equals 17 residues. Germline CDR1 SGHTA, CDR2 FQGNSA. The V and J ends lost 5 bases and 9 bases, in that order; junction bases with no gene match: 17. CDR3 nucleotides: TGTGCCAGCAGCCCGGAAAGTAGCGGGGGGGCCGTGGAGCCCCAGTACTTC. This encodes CASSPESSGGAVEPQYF.

This clonotype was found a few times. The J gene is TRBJ1-2, the V gene TRBV24-1; TRBD1 agrees at 7 bases. This CDR3 spans 16 amino acids. The germline V gene encodes CDR1 KGHDR and CDR2 SFDVKD. The junction had 7 bases not matched to a gene; V was cut back by 1 base and J by 3 bases. CDR3 nucleotide sequence: TGTGCCACCAGTGATTTCGGCAGGGGGAATGACTATGGCTACACCTTC. Translated, it gives CATSDFGRGNDYGYTF.

Points on this clonotype: This clone may be a read error of a much larger clone one base away. This chain connects TRBV5-1 to TRBJ2-2; D gene ambiguous. Germline assignment: CDR1 SGHRS and CDR2 YFSETQ. The length of the CDR3 is 13 residues. Trimming cost V 4 bases and J 7 bases, with 11 bases left between them. Written as DNA, the CDR3 is TGCGCCAGCAGCCCCAGCTACATCGGGGAGCTGTTTTTT. Encoded protein: CASSPSYIGELFF.

As concerns this clonotype: Given a much more abundant clone one base away, this may be a read error. This rearrangement joins TRBV14 to TRBJ2-1; 9 bases fit TRBD2. The germline CDR1 and CDR2 sequences are SGHDN and FVKESK. The junction had 4 bases not matched to a gene; V was cut back by 1 base and J by 12 bases. This CDR3 comprises 13 residues. The CDR3 DNA sequence: TGTGCCAGCAGCCAAGGCGGGGGGGGTGCGCAGTTCTTC. Encoded protein: CASSQGGGGAQFF. The variable domain in full, with the rest retrieved from reference TRBV14 and TRBJ2-1, is EAGVTQFPSHSVIEKGQTVTLRCDPISGHDNLYWYRRVMGKEIKFLLHFVKESKQDESGMPNNRFLAERTGGTYSTLKVQPAELEDSGVYFCASSQGGGGAQFFGPGTRLTVL.

This clonotype appeared many times. The V gene is TRBV7-9, the J gene TRBJ2-2; 7 bases agree with TRBD1. CDR1 is SEHNR, CDR2 FQNEAQ, per germline (reference sequence). V lost 4 bases to trimming and J lost 6 bases; unmatched junction nucleotides: 17. This CDR3 is built from 18 residues. CDR3 loop: CASSSADRVRVVSGELFF. Here the CDR3 DNA reads TGTGCCAGCAGCTCAGCCGACAGGGTTAGAGTGGTCTCCGGGGAGCTGTTTTTT.